This T cell receptor (beta chain) was recovered during a study of radiation and T cells in renal cell carcinoma. Notes on this clone: Its specificity is unknown.

Notes on the study in general: From baseline, blood top tumor clonotypes peaked at 2 weeks post-radiation. No pretreatment tumor biopsies were available for baseline clonotypes.

The sample's time point: baseline pretreatment blood. As to treatment: 15 Gy SBRT to primary tumor, nephrectomy 4 weeks later. After SBRT, blood was collected at 2 and 4 weeks, plus baseline. The tumor was a clear cell renal cell carcinoma. Using immunoSEQ multiplex PCR, the repertoire was profiled, and TCRdb retains in-frame clones only, with some absent. The table has about 130,000 clones, 70% to 90% seen once. The germline V gene has CDR1 MNHEY and CDR2 SVGAGI. J lost 4 bases, V lost 4 bases, and 6 bases had no gene match. The CDR3 consists of 14 residues. The specimen comprised blood, sampled from a patient whose treatment included radiotherapy and nephrectomy. This clonotype originated in a woman in her forties or fifties with renal cell carcinoma. V usage is TRBV6-5 and J usage is TRBJ1-1; 7 nucleotides line up with TRBD1. The CDR3 here is CASSLTGFFTEAFF. Written as DNA, the CDR3 is TGTGCCAGCAGTTTGACAGGGTTTTTCACTGAAGCTTTCTTT.